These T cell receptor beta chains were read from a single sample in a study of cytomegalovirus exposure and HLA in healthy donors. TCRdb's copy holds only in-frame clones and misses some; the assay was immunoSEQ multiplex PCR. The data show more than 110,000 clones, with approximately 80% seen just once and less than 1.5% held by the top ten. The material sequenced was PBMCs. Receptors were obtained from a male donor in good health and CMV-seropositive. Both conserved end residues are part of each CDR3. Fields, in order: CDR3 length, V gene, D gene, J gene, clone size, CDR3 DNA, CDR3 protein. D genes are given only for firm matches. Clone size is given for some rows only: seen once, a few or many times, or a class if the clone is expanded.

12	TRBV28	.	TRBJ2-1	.	TGTGCCAGCAGTGTTTCAGTCGTTGAGCAGTTCTTC	CASSVSVVEQFF
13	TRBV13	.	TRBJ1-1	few	TGTGCCAGCAGCTTAGGGACCGACAGGGAAGCTTTCTTT	CASSLGTDREAFF
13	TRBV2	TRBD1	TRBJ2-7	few	TGTGCCAGCAGTTGGGACAGGGGGTACGAGCAGTACTTC	CASSWDRGYEQYF
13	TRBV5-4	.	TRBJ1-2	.	TGTGCCAGCAGCTTGGGCAGGGTAGAAGGCTACACCTTC	CASSLGRVEGYTF
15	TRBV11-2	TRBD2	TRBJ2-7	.	TGTGCCAGCAGCTCCCAAGCGGGAGGGCCTTCCGAGCAGTACTTC	CASSSQAGGPSEQYF
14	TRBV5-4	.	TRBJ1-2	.	TGTGCCAGCAGCTTTTGGGCCGGGGGGTATGGCTACACCTTC	CASSFWAGGYGYTF
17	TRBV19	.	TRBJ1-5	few	TGTGCCAGTAGTCTTAACACCGGGACAACTAAGAATCAGCCCCAGCATTTT	CASSLNTGTTKNQPQHF
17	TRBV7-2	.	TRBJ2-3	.	TGTGCCAGCAGCTTAGAGCCCGAGGCCTTGTTCACAGATACGCAGTATTTT	CASSLEPEALFTDTQYF
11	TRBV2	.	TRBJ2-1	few	TGTGCCAGCAGTGCGCATCAGGTGCAGTTCTTC	CASSAHQVQFF
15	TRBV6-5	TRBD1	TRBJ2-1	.	TGTGCCAGCAGGACTGGGACAGCGGTTTACAATGAGCAGTTCTTC	CASRTGTAVYNEQFF
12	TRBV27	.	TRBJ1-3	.	TGTGCCAGCACAGGGCCGGGAAACACCATATATTTT	CASTGPGNTIYF
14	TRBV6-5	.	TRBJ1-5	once	TGTGCCAGCAGTAGCGGGACCTTTAAGAAGCCCCAGCATTTT	CASSSGTFKKPQHF
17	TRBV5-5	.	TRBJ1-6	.	TGTGCCAGCAGCTTGGGCCTTGGGGGGGCCCTTAATTCACCCCTCCACTTT	CASSLGLGGALNSPLHF
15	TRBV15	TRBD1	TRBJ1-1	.	TGTGCCACCAGCAAGCGGCGCAGGGGGATATCTGAAGCTTTCTTT	CATSKRRRGISEAFF
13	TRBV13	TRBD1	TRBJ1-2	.	TGTGCCAGCAGCTTAGGGACAGGGAGTGGCTACACCTTC	CASSLGTGSGYTF
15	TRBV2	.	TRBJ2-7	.	TGTGCCAGCAGTGAAGGCCACCGGTCGCCCCTTGAGCAGTACTTC	CASSEGHRSPLEQYF
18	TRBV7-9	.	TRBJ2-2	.	TGTGCCAGCAGCATGGGGCAGGGAATACCCTCGAACACCGGGGAGCTGTTTTTT	CASSMGQGIPSNTGELFF
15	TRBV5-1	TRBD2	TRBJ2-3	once	TGCGCCAGCAGCTCTAGCGGGGGTTTTACAGATACGCAGTATTTT	CASSSSGGFTDTQYF
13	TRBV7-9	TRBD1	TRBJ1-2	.	TGTGCCAGCAGCTTCACAGGGGGGGATGGCTACACCTTC	CASSFTGGDGYTF
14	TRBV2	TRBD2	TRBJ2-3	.	TGTGCCAGCAGTGACGGGGGGGGCACAGATACGCAGTATTTT	CASSDGGGTDTQYF
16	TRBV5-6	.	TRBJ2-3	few	TGTGCCAGCAGCGGCAGGGGGCGGGGGTGGGCAGATACGCAGTATTTT	CASSGRGRGWADTQYF
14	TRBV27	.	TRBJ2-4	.	TGTGCCAGCAGCGCGACAGTAGCCAAAAACATTCAGTACTTC	CASSATVAKNIQYF
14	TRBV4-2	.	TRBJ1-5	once	TGTGCCAGCAGCCAAGATTATGGGCGCCAGCCCCAGCATTTT	CASSQDYGRQPQHF
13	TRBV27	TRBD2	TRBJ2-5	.	TGTGCCAGCAGTTTTGTAGCGGGGGGCCCCCGTTACTTC	CASSFVAGGPRYF
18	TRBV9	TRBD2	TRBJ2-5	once	TGTGCCAGCAGCGGAGCACTGGTTGGACTAGCGGGAGAAGAGACCCAGTACTTC	CASSGALVGLAGEETQYF
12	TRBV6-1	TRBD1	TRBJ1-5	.	TGTGCCAGCGGAGGGGGCTATCAGCCCCAGCATTTT	CASGGGYQPQHF
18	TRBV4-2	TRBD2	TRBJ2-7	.	TGTGCCAGCAGCCAAGAGGGACCAGCGGGGGGGCGCACCGACGAGCAGTACTTC	CASSQEGPAGGRTDEQYF